These 23 T cell receptor beta chains came from one sample sequenced in a study of blood T cell repertoires in COVID-19. TCRdb keeps only in-frame clones here, not all; method: immunoSEQ multiplex PCR. The data contain 170,000 or so clones, roughly 83% of them singletons. Material for sequencing was peripheral blood. Receptor source: a human donor in a cohort sampled during active COVID-19.

The J gene is TRBJ2-7, the V gene TRBV2; TRBD2 aligns across 10 bases. The CDR3 extends over 15 amino acids. With 3 bases clipped from V and 7 bases from J, the junction kept 9 bases outside the gene matches. The germline V gene encodes CDR1 SNHLY and CDR2 FYNNEI. The CDR3: CASSDWSGGAGEQYF. The CDR3 region has the DNA TGTGCCAGCAGTGATTGGAGCGGGGGGGCAGGAGAGCAGTACTTC.

This chain links TRBV19 with TRBJ2-3, with 9 bases matching TRBD2. The CDR3 totals 14 residues. Germline lookup yields CDR1 LNHDA and CDR2 SQIVND (reference sequence). Trimming took 11 bases from V and 0 from J; bases not matched to a gene: 6. Here the CDR3 reads CAASGGTSTDTQYF. DNA for the CDR3: TGTGCCGCCAGCGGGGGGACTAGCACAGATACGCAGTATTTT.

The chain carries TRBV12-3 or TRBV12-4 and TRBJ1-1; possible D gene TRBD1, 5 bases. V was pared by 2 bases and J by 7 bases, with 11 bases between. This CDR3 is built from 13 residues. The CDR3 loop reads CASSLSEGLEAFF. The CDR3 coding sequence is TGTGCCAGCAGTTTAAGCGAGGGACTTGAAGCTTTCTTT.

This clone showed up just a few times. The chain combines TRBV6-1 with TRBJ1-5, with 7 bases identical to TRBD1. Germline V gene sequence: CDR1 MNHNS, CDR2 SASEGT. J was trimmed by 11 bases and V by 2 bases; bases with no gene match: 12. This CDR3 contains 15 residues. CDR3: CASSEITGARLTQHF. DNA for the CDR3: TGTGCCAGCAGTGAAATCACAGGGGCCCGACTAACCCAGCATTTT.

The rearrangement links TRBV7-9 to TRBJ1-1, with a tentative D call TRBD1 (6 bases). Germline V lookup: CDR1 SEHNR, CDR2 FQNEAQ (reference sequence). The CDR3 runs 14 residues. V was shortened by 5 bases and J by 4 bases, with 14 bases between the two germline ends. The CDR3 nucleotides read TGTGCCAGCAGCCCAAAAGGGGGAACCACTGAAGCTTTCTTT. Translated, it gives CASSPKGGTTEAFF.

In DNA form, the CDR3 reads TGTGCCAGCAGCAGGGGTGGTGAGCAGTACTTC. Protein product: CASSRGGEQYF. The chain employs TRBV6-6 and TRBJ2-7; TRBD1 might be the D (6 bases). The CDR3 is 11 amino acids. The germline V and J ends were trimmed by 6 bases and 7 bases, with 10 bases remaining between them. Germline-derived CDR1 and CDR2 are MNHNY and SVGAGI (reference sequence).

Concerning this clone itself: The sample has other DNA sequences that encode this CDR3 too. The V gene is TRBV9, the J gene TRBJ2-7; TRBD2 matches at 9 bases. This CDR3 is built from 14 residues. Germline V gene lookup returns CDR1 SGDLS and CDR2 YYNGEE. Germline trimming cut 1 base from V and 4 bases from J; bases unmatched to any gene: 3. The CDR3 protein is CASSVSSGTYEQYF. The CDR3, as DNA: TGTGCCAGCAGCGTATCTAGCGGGACTTACGAGCAGTACTTC.

The chain links TRBV7-2 to TRBJ1-6; 7 bases line up with TRBD1. V shed 2 bases and J 8 bases; nucleotides not matched to a gene: 6. The CDR3 loop spans 15 amino acids. Per germline, CDR1 SGHTA and CDR2 FQGNSA. The CDR3: CASSLTGAQDSPLHF. CDR3 coding DNA: TGTGCCAGCAGCTTAACAGGGGCTCAGGATTCACCCCTCCACTTT.

DNA of the CDR3: TGTGCCAGCTCACCATTTCGGACAGGGGACTCTGAAAAACTGTTTTTT. Its translation: CASSPFRTGDSEKLFF. This sequence joins TRBV18 and TRBJ1-4; TRBD1 aligns across 9 bases. The junction had 8 bases not matched to a gene; V was cut back by 2 bases and J by 7 bases. Germline CDR1 and CDR2: KGHSH and LQKENI. The length of the CDR3 is 16 residues.

Notes on this clone: At the DNA level, this CDR3 is encoded by other sequences in the same sample as well. The chain joins TRBV10-3 to TRBJ2-5, with D unclear. Germline V gene lookup returns CDR1 ENHRY and CDR2 SYGVKD. This CDR3 is 12 amino acids long. Trimming removed 0 bases from V and 4 bases from J, with 3 bases in between. CDR3 sequence: CAISESRETQYF. CDR3 DNA sequence: TGTGCCATCAGTGAGTCCCGAGAGACCCAGTACTTC.

The chain uses TRBV5-1 and TRBJ1-2; TRBD1 is a possible D gene (5 bases). This CDR3 has 14 residues. Between the trimmed V and J ends, which lost 0 bases and 2 bases, there was a span of 8 bases. The germline V gene has CDR1 SGHRS and CDR2 YFSETQ. The CDR3 region has the DNA TGCGCCAGCAGCTTGGACTGGGGCAACTATGGCTACACCTTC. This sequence encodes CASSLDWGNYGYTF.

The rearrangement joins TRBV29-1 to TRBJ2-7; no clear D gene. Trimming removed 4 bases from V and 0 bases from J, with 10 bases in between. CDR3 size: 13 residues. CDR1 and CDR2 from the germline V gene are SQVTM and ANQGSEA. The CDR3 DNA reads TGCAGCGTTGCCCCAGGTACCTCCTACGAGCAGTACTTC. Translation gives CSVAPGTSYEQYF.

This chain connects TRBV3-1 (or the pseudogene TRBV3-2) to TRBJ2-7; no clear D gene. The CDR3 runs to 12 residues. CDR1 LGHDT and CDR2 YNNKEL come from the germline V gene (reference sequence). The V end was cut by 0 bases, the J end by 6 bases, with 6 bases between. The chain's CDR3 is CASSQDFREQYF. The CDR3 coding sequence is TGTGCCAGCAGCCAAGACTTCCGCGAGCAGTACTTC.

The gene calls are TRBV6-1 and TRBJ1-4; TRBD1 matches at 7 bases. CDR1 MNHNS and CDR2 SASEGT come from the germline V gene. V dropped 0 bases and J dropped 5; count of bases not matched to a gene: 3. This CDR3 is built from 15 residues. DNA for the CDR3: TGTGCCAGCAGTGAAGCGGCAGGGGGAAATGAAAAACTGTTTTTT. This codes for CASSEAAGGNEKLFF.

The V call is TRBV4-3, the J call TRBJ2-7; TRBD1 matches 9 bases. Germline assignment: CDR1 LGHNA and CDR2 YSLEER. This CDR3 comprises 15 residues. The J segment lost 2 bases and the V segment lost 5 bases, leaving 7 bases of the junction unmatched. CDR3 region: CASSYGQGITYEQYF. DNA for the CDR3: TGCGCCAGCAGCTACGGACAGGGGATAACCTACGAGCAGTACTTC.

The chain links TRBV5-1 to TRBJ1-5; 10 bases align to TRBD1. J lost 4 bases, V lost 2 bases, and 3 bases had no gene match. CDR1 is SGHRS, CDR2 YFSETQ, per germline. The CDR3 is made up of 15 amino acids. In DNA form, the CDR3 reads TGCGCCAGCAGCTTAGGGACAGGGGATAATCAGCCCCAGCATTTT. Amino acid sequence: CASSLGTGDNQPQHF.

V gene TRBV7-9 combines with J gene TRBJ2-7; 9 bases are a match to TRBD1. Per germline, CDR1 SEHNR and CDR2 FQNEAQ (reference sequence). The CDR3 has 15 amino acids. V shed 0 bases, J shed 0 bases, and the junction held 0 bases outside the gene matches. DNA for the CDR3: TGTGCCAGCAGCTTAGCACAGGGGGCCTCCTACGAGCAGTACTTC. Translated, it gives CASSLAQGASYEQYF.

This chain connects TRBV6-5 to TRBJ2-6; tentatively, D is TRBD1 (5 bases). V gave up 10 bases and J gave up 1 base, with 14 bases separating them. The germline gives CDR1 MNHEY, CDR2 SVGAGI. The CDR3 is 15 residues long. The CDR3 DNA is TGTGCCACGGTCCCAAAGGGGTCTGGGGCCAACGTCCTGACTTTC. This encodes CATVPKGSGANVLTF.

The rearrangement uses TRBV11-2 and TRBJ1-2; TRBD1 agrees at 9 bases. Germline V gene data show CDR1 as SGHAT and CDR2 as FQNNGV. J lost 7 bases, V lost 1 base, and 7 bases had no gene match. The length of the CDR3 is 15 residues. This chain's CDR3 is CASSLGGQGFSGYTF. The CDR3 DNA sequence: TGTGCCAGCAGCTTAGGCGGACAGGGGTTTTCTGGCTACACCTTC.

The V call is TRBV7-6, the J call TRBJ2-7; TRBD1 matches at 11 bases. Trimming cost V 5 bases and J 5 bases; bases outside gene matches: 8. The CDR3 covers 15 residues. Germline values: CDR1 SGHVS, CDR2 FNYEAQ. CDR3 sequence: CASSPGDRGVNEQYF. In DNA form, the CDR3 reads TGTGCCAGCAGCCCTGGGGACAGGGGGGTGAACGAGCAGTACTTC.

In DNA form, the CDR3 reads TGTGCCAGCAGCTTAGACAGGGCCCTATACGAGCAGTACTTC. Translated, it gives CASSLDRALYEQYF. The chain combines TRBV7-6 with TRBJ2-7, with TRBD1 as a possible D gene (6 bases). Germline V CDR1 and CDR2: SGHVS, FNYEAQ. CDR3 size: 14 residues. Trimming took off 1 base at V and 4 bases at J, with 11 bases between the two ends.

The chain carries TRBV7-9 and TRBJ1-5; the match to TRBD1 covers 8 bases. The germline gives CDR1 SEHNR, CDR2 FQNEAQ (reference sequence). This CDR3 spans 17 amino acids. The J segment lost 2 bases and the V segment lost 5 bases, leaving 11 bases of the junction unmatched. The CDR3 here is CASSTGTGVGGNQPQHF. CDR3 nucleotides: TGTGCCAGCAGCACCGGGACAGGCGTTGGGGGCAATCAGCCCCAGCATTTT.

This clone was counted at least ten times. This sequence joins TRBV5-1 and TRBJ1-2, with TRBD1 identical over 9 bases. J gave up 8 bases and V 0 bases, and 2 bases lay outside the gene matches. Per the germline V gene, CDR1 is SGHRS and CDR2 is YFSETQ. This CDR3 contains 13 residues. DNA of the CDR3: TGCGCCAGCAGCTTGGAACAGGGGGCCGGCTACACCTTC. This gives the protein CASSLEQGAGYTF.